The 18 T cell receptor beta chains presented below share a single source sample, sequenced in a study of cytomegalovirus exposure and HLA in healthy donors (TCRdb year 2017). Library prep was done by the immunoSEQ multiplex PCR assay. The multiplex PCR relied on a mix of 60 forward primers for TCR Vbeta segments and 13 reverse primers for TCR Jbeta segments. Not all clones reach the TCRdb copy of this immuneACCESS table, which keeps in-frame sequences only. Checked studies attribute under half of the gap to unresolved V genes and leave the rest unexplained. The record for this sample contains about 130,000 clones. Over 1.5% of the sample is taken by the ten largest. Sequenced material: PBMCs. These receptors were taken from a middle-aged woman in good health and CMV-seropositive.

In DNA form, the CDR3 reads TGCAGCGTTGAAACCGGGAATGCACGGACCCAGTACTTC. Its translation is CSVETGNARTQYF. V and J are TRBV29-1 and TRBJ2-5, with TRBD2 as a possible D gene (5 bases). The CDR3 contains 13 residues. Trimming cost V 2 bases and J 7 bases, with 14 bases left between them. In germline, CDR1 is SQVTM, CDR2 ANQGSEA.

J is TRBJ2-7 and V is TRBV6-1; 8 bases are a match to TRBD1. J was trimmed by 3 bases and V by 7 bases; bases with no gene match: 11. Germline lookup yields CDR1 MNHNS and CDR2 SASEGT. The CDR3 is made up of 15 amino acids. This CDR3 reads CASTGGQGADYEQYF. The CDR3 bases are TGTGCCAGCACCGGGGGTCAGGGGGCGGACTACGAGCAGTACTTC.

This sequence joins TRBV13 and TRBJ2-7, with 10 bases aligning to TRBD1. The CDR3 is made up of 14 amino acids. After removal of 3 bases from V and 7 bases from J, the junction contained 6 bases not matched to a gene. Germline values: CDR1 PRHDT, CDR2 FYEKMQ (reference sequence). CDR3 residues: CASSFRDRGGEQYF. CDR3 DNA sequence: TGTGCCAGCAGCTTCCGGGACAGGGGAGGAGAGCAGTACTTC.

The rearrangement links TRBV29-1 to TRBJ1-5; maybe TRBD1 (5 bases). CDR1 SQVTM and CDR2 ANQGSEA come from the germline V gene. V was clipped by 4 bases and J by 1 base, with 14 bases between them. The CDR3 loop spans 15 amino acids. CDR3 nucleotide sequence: TGCAGCGTTGTGGACACGGGAGGGAGCAATCAGCCCCAGCATTTT. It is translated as CSVVDTGGSNQPQHF.

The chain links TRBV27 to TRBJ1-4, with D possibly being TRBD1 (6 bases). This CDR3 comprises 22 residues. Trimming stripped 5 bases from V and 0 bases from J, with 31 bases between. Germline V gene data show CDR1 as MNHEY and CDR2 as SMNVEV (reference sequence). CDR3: CASSPFSRGAGLGASTNEKLFF. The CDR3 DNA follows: TGTGCCAGCAGTCCCTTTTCCAGGGGAGCGGGACTAGGGGCTTCAACTAATGAAAAACTGTTTTTT. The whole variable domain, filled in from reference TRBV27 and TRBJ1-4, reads EAQVTQNPRYLITVTGKKLTVTCSQNMNHEYMSWYRQDPGLGLRQIYYSMNVEVTDKGDVPEGYKVSRKEKRNFPLILESPSPNQTSLYFCASSPFSRGAGLGASTNEKLFFGSGTQLSVL.

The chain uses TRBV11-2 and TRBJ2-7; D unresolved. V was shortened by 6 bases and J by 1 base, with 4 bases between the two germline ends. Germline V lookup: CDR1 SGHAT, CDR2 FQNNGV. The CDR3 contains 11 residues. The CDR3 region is CASSASYEQYF. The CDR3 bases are TGTGCCAGCAGTGCGTCCTACGAGCAGTACTTC.

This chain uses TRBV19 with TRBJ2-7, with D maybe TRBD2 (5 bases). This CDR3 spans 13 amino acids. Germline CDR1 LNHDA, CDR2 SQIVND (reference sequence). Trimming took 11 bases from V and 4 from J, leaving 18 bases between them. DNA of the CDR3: TGTGCCCGCCTACTAGGCGTATCGTACGAGCAGTACTTC. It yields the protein CARLLGVSYEQYF.

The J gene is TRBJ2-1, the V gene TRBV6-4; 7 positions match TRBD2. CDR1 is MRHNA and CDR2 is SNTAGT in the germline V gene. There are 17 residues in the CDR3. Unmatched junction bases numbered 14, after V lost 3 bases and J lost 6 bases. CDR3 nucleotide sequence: TGTGCCAGCAGTGAGTGGGGACTGGGCGGGAGTGCCAATGAGCAGTTCTTC. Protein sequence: CASSEWGLGGSANEQFF.

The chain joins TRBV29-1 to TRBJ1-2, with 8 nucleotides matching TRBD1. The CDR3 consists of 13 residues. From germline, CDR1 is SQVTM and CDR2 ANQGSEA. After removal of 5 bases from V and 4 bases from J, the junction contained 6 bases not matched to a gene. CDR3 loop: CSVPGQEIYGYTF. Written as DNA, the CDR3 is TGCAGCGTTCCGGGACAGGAAATCTATGGCTACACCTTC.

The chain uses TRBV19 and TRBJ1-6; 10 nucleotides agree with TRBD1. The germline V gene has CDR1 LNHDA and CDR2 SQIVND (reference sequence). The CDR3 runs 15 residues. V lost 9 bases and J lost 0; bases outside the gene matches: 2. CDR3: CASRTGGSYNSPLHF. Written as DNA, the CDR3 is TGTGCCAGCCGGACAGGGGGCTCCTATAATTCACCCCTCCACTTT. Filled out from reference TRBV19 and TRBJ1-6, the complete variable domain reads DGGITQSPKYLFRKEGQNVTLSCEQNLNHDAMYWYRQDPGQGLRLIYYSQIVNDFQKGDIAEGYSVSREKKESFPLTVTSAQKNPTAFYLCASRTGGSYNSPLHFGNGTRLTVT.

CDR3 residues: CASSARAQGSTGELFF. As DNA, the CDR3 is TGTGCCAGCAGTGCGCGGGCCCAGGGGAGCACCGGGGAGCTGTTTTTT. The chain recombines TRBV2 with TRBJ2-2; maybe TRBD1 (6 bases). Germline V lookup: CDR1 SNHLY, CDR2 FYNNEI. The CDR3 is 16 amino acids. Trimming took 4 bases from V and 4 from J, leaving 16 bases between them.

CDR3 nucleotide sequence: TGCGCCAGCAGCGTTACTAGCGGGTGGGATAATGAGCAGTTCTTC. Encoded protein: CASSVTSGWDNEQFF. This sequence joins TRBV5-1 and TRBJ2-1, with 9 bases identical to TRBD2. The CDR3 extends over 15 amino acids. Germline CDR1 reads SGHRS; CDR2 reads YFSETQ. V trimming: 4 bases; J trimming: 7 bases; junction bases outside the gene matches: 9.

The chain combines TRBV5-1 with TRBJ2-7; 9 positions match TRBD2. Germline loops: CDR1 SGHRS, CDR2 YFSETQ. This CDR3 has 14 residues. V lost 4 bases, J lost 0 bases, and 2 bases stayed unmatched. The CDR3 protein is CASSSSGSSYEQYF. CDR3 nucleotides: TGCGCCAGCAGCAGTAGCGGGAGCTCCTACGAGCAGTACTTC.

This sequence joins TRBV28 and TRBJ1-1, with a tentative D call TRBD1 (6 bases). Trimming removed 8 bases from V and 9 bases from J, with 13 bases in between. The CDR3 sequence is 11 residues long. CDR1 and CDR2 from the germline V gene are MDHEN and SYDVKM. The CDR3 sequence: CASGPRGKAFF. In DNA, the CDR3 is TGTGCCAGCGGGCCCAGGGGAAAAGCTTTCTTT. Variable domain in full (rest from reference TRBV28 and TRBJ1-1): DVKVTQSSRYLVKRTGEKVFLECVQDMDHENMFWYRQDPGLGLRLIYFSYDVKMKEKGDIPEGYSVSREKKERFSLILESASTNQTSMYLCASGPRGKAFFGQGTRLTVV.

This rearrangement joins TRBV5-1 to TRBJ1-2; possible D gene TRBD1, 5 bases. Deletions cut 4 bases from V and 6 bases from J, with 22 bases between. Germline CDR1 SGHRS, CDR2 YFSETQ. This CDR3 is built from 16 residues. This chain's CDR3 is CASSTSPSGTGNGYTF. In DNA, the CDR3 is TGCGCCAGCAGCACTAGTCCAAGCGGGACTGGGAATGGCTACACCTTC.

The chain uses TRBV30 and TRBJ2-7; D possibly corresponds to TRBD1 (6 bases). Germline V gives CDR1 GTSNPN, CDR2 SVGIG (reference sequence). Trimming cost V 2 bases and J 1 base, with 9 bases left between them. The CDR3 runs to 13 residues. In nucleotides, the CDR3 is TGTGCCTGGAGTAGGGGGTCTTCCTACGAGCAGTACTTC. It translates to CAWSRGSSYEQYF.

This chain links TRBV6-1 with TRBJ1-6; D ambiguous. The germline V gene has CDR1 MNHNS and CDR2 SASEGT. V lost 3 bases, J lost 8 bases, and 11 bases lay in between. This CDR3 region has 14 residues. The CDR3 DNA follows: TGTGCCAGCAGTGATAGGATGGGAGATTCACCCCTCCACTTT. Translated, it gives CASSDRMGDSPLHF.

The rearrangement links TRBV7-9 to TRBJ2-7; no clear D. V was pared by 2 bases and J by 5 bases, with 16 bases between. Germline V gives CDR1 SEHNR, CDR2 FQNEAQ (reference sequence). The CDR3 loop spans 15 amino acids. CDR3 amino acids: CASSLTPRHQDEQYF. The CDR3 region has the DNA TGTGCCAGCAGCTTAACCCCGCGACATCAAGACGAGCAGTACTTC.